The clone carrying this T cell receptor (beta chain) was counted ten times or more. A single record per CDR3 protein comes from TCRdb applying MiXCR to the reads. The sample lists roughly 500,000 distinct CDR3 sequences; around 11% were seen once. The data belong to a study of T cell repertoires in cytomegalovirus infection. Germline V CDR1 and CDR2: SEHNR, FQNEAQ (reference sequence). The CDR3 runs 17 residues. Germline trimming cut 2 bases from V and 3 bases from J; bases unmatched to any gene: 7. The V and J genes are TRBV7-9 and TRBJ1-2, with 12 bases that match TRBD1. Sequencing input: PBMCs. This receptor was obtained from a human donor in good health (CMV status not recorded). Some clones in this sample may be carry-over from other donors' samples. CDR3 DNA sequence: TGTGCCAGCAGCTTACCCACGGGACAGGGGGCGGACTATGGCTACACCTTC. It is translated as CASSLPTGQGADYGYTF.